This section outlines one TCR beta chain sequence together with its context. TCR beta CDR3 region amplification was performed from RNA transcripts. TCR CDR3 underwent first-round RT-PCR with the HTBI primer set. TCRdb itself ran the multiplex PCR reads through MiXCR, one entry per CDR3 protein. This table holds roughly 380,000 distinct CDR3 sequences, roughly 15% found once. This specimen belongs to a study of T cells in Graves' hyperthyroidism and ophthalmopathy. V was clipped by 1 base and J by 7 bases, with 11 bases between them. Germline CDR1 and CDR2: SGHRS and YFSETQ. The CDR3 extends over 14 amino acids. The study based diagnoses on clinical symptoms, serum thyroxine and TRAb, thyroid ultrasound and orbital computed tomography.

The receptor's source is a young woman with Graves' hyperthyroidism. The sequenced material came from blood. The V gene is TRBV5-1, the J gene TRBJ2-2; D is uncertain. CDR3 in DNA: TGCGCCAGCAGCTTGAGGACCGAATACGGGGAGCTGTTTTTT. This gives the protein CASSLRTEYGELFF. The entire variable domain, with the rest obtained from reference TRBV5-1 and TRBJ2-2, is as follows: KAGVTQTPRYLIKTRGQQVTLSCSPISGHRSVSWYQQTPGQGLQFLFEYFSETQRNKGNFPGRFSGRQFSNSRSEMNVSTLELGDSALYLCASSLRTEYGELFFGEGSRLTVL.